The 10 T cell receptor beta chains presented below share a single source sample, sequenced in a study of identical twins. TCRdb reprocessed the 5' RACE reads with MiXCR, giving one entry per CDR3 protein. This table holds about 520,000 distinct CDR3 sequences, about 20% found once. The sample was also linked to a second study, of T cells expressing NK-cell markers.

The source material was CD4+ T cells sorted from blood. The source is a young woman in good health.

The chain couples TRBV5-1 to TRBJ1-6; D uncertain. CDR1 is SGHRS and CDR2 is YFSETQ in the germline V gene. The length of the CDR3 is 13 residues. The V end was cut by 0 bases, the J end by 10 bases, with 8 bases between. CDR3 sequence (DNA): TGCGCCAGCAGCTTGGAACTACCGTCACCCCTCCACTTT. As protein: CASSLELPSPLHF.

This clonotype was counted between two and nine times. CDR3 region: CSARTRPFGLNTEAFF. In DNA, the CDR3 is TGCAGTGCTAGAACACGGCCTTTTGGGTTGAACACTGAAGCTTTCTTT. The chain has TRBV20-1 and TRBJ1-1; no clear D. The CDR3 spans 16 residues. Germline V gives CDR1 DFQATT, CDR2 SNEGSKA (reference sequence). V lost 2 bases and J 0 bases, leaving 16 bases between the germline ends.

At least ten counts were recorded for this clonotype. This chain connects TRBV12-3 or TRBV12-4 to TRBJ1-1; D remains ambiguous. There are 13 residues in the CDR3. The germline V and J ends were trimmed by 7 bases and 9 bases, with 18 bases remaining between them. The CDR3 nucleotides read TGTGCCAGCAACTTTGAGGGCAGACGGAAAGCTTTCTTT. This gives the protein CASNFEGRRKAFF.

For this clonotype: A junction end diverges from the germline sequence, so it may reflect a read error. This chain joins TRBV29-1 and TRBJ2-6; 7 bases align to TRBD1. Germline-derived CDR1 and CDR2 are SQVTM and ANQGSEA. The CDR3 covers 16 residues. DNA for the CDR3: TGCAGCGTCGAAGACAGGGCAAGCTCTGGGGCCAACGTCCTGACTTTC. As protein: CSVEDRASSGANVLTF.

This clonotype was found a few times. The chain uses TRBV12-3 or TRBV12-4 and TRBJ1-2; no clear D gene. The V end lost 2 bases, the J end lost 2 bases, and 18 bases lay between the germline ends. This CDR3 has 17 amino acids. The CDR3 coding sequence is TGTGCCAGCAGTTTATATGACAAAACGCGTTACAACTATGGCTACACCTTC. Translated: CASSLYDKTRYNYGYTF.

This clonotype was counted many times. J is TRBJ2-1 and V is TRBV5-1; 7 positions match TRBD2. The junction had 4 bases not matched to a gene; V was cut back by 0 bases and J by 4 bases. The germline V gene encodes CDR1 SGHRS and CDR2 YFSETQ. The CDR3 totals 15 residues. CDR3 sequence reads: CASSLGAGAYNEQFF. CDR3 DNA: TGCGCCAGCAGCTTGGGGGCGGGAGCTTACAATGAGCAGTTCTTC.

Note on this clonotype: A read error is possible here, since a much larger clone lies one base away. This chain connects TRBV12-3 or TRBV12-4 to TRBJ2-7, with D unclear. The DNA end lines up better with TRBJ2-1; the J call may be wrong. This CDR3 has 11 residues. In DNA, the CDR3 is TGTGCCAGCAGTTTTTCCTACGAGCAGTTCTTC. It yields the protein CASSFSYEQFF.

Comment on this clonotype: The junction departs from the called germline gene at one end, perhaps through a read error. The V and J genes are TRBV7-2 and TRBJ1-1; D uncertain. The CDR3 is 14 residues long. Germline V gene sequence: CDR1 SGHTA, CDR2 FQGNSA. The CDR3 spells CASSLVRGNTEVFF. CDR3 coding DNA: TGTGCCAGCAGCTTAGTTCGGGGTAACACTGAAGTTTTCTTT.

This clonotype has only a few counts. The chain joins TRBV5-4 to TRBJ2-1; the D gene is possibly TRBD2 (6 bases). The V end was cut by 0 bases, the J end by 5 bases, with 12 bases between. The length of the CDR3 is 15 residues. Germline assignment: CDR1 SGHNT and CDR2 YYREEE (reference sequence). DNA for the CDR3: TGTGCCAGCAGCTTGGCTCCGGGAGTGAACAATGAGCAGTTCTTC. Residues: CASSLAPGVNNEQFF. Combining the CDR3 with reference TRBV5-4 and TRBJ2-1 gives the whole variable domain ETGVTQSPTHLIKTRGQQVTLRCSSQSGHNTVSWYQQALGQGPQFIFQYYREEENGRGNFPPRFSGLQFPNYSSELNVNALELDDSALYLCASSLAPGVNNEQFFGPGTRLTVL.

The J gene is TRBJ1-5, the V gene TRBV12-3 or TRBV12-4, with a tentative D call TRBD1 (5 bases). This CDR3 has 16 residues. The V end lost 3 bases, the J end lost 2 bases, and 14 bases lay between the germline ends. CDR3: CASSLWGYSRNQPQHF. The CDR3 DNA sequence: TGTGCCAGCAGTTTGTGGGGGTATAGTCGCAATCAGCCCCAGCATTTT.